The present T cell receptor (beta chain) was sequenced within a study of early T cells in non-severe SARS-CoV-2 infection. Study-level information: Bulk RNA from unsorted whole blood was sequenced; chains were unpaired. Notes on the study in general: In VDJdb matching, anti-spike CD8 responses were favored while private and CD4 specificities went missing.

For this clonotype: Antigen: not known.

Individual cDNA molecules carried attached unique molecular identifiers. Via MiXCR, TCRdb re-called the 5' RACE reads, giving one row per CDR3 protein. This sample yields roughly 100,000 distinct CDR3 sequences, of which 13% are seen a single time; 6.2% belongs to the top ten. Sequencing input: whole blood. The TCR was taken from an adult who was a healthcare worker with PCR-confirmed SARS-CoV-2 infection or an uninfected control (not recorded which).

Written as DNA, the CDR3 is TGTGCCAGCAAGGGTAACAATCAGCCCCAGCATTTT. Translating gives CASKGNNQPQHF. The chain joins TRBV28 to TRBJ1-5; D remains unclear. V was trimmed by 7 bases and J by 3 bases, leaving 7 bases between them. The CDR3 totals 12 residues. Germline V CDR1 and CDR2: MDHEN, SYDVKM.